The subject of this entry is one TCR beta chain. The V gene end was trimmed by 5 bases and the J gene end by 5 bases; junction bases not matched to a gene: 6. The CDR3 has 15 amino acids. The germline V gene encodes CDR1 LGHNT and CDR2 FRNRAP. This study enrolled people aged about 18 to 100 from about two dozen US geographic areas. Self-reported history from a screening survey and questionnaire set each donor's cohort. These data are taken from a study of blood T cell repertoires in COVID-19. Study details: Sites in the United States, Italy and Spain provided acute and convalescent COVID-19 samples. From T cells, B-cell-depleted T cells, or PBMCs came the material, which was cDNA or gDNA.

Profiled with immunoSEQ multiplex PCR; TCRdb holds only in-frame clones, not every one. The data hold under 200,000 clones, with about 80% observed a single time. Sequenced: PBMCs or T cells enriched from blood (not recorded which). The chain uses TRBV12-5 and TRBJ1-1, with 12 bases that match TRBD1. This receptor was obtained from a woman in her sixties with acute COVID-19. The CDR3 coding sequence is TGTGCTAGTGGTCCGGGACAGGGGGCAACGACTGAAGCTTTCTTT. As protein: CASGPGQGATTEAFF.